The 32 T cell receptor beta chains below were found in one sample sequenced in a study of molecular identifiers for immune sequencing clone quantification. TCRdb re-called the PCR reads with MiXCR, one entry per CDR3 protein. The table has about 510,000 distinct CDR3 sequences, 25% seen once; the top ten hold 0.76%. Sequenced input: naive CD8+ T cells from blood, with Jurkat cell RNA spiked in. Subset indicated: FACS-sorted CD8+CD4-CCR7+CD45RA+ naive T cells. Receptors were obtained from a human donor in good health. Some libraries in this study had Jurkat cell RNA spiked in.

This clonotype was observed at least ten times. The chain is built from TRBV20-1 and TRBJ2-4; maybe TRBD2 (6 bases). Germline values: CDR1 DFQATT, CDR2 SNEGSKA (reference sequence). The CDR3 extends over 14 amino acids. The V end was cut by 6 bases, the J end by 1 base, with 13 bases between. This chain's CDR3 is CSATAGRAKNIQYF. CDR3 DNA: TGCAGTGCAACAGCGGGCCGGGCCAAAAACATTCAGTACTTC.

The rearrangement joins TRBV9 to TRBJ2-2, with D unresolved. The CDR3 has 14 residues. V was clipped by 4 bases and J by 5 bases, with 12 bases between them. Germline V gene sequence: CDR1 SGDLS, CDR2 YYNGEE. The CDR3 coding sequence is TGTGCCAGCAGCAAGGGAACCGGTACCGGGGAGCTGTTTTTT. Residues: CASSKGTGTGELFF. The full variable domain, in which reference TRBV9 and TRBJ2-2 provide the parts outside the CDR3, is DSGVTQTPKHLITATGQRVTLRCSPRSGDLSVYWYQQSLDQGLQFLIQYYNGEERAKGNILERFSAQQFPDLHSELNLSSLELGDSALYFCASSKGTGTGELFFGEGSRLTVL.

This clonotype was picked up one time. Germline and junction disagree at one end, which may indicate a read error. The rearrangement joins TRBV12-3 or TRBV12-4 to TRBJ2-2, with TRBD2 as a possible D gene (5 bases). This CDR3 spans 13 amino acids. The CDR3 DNA sequence: TGTGCCAGCAGTCAATTTTTTACTGGGGAGCTGTTATTT. Residues: CASSQFFTGELLF.

This clonotype was observed many times. The V gene is TRBV7-9, the J gene TRBJ2-5; D gene ambiguous. Trimming left V 2 bases short and J 2 bases short, with 9 bases between. The CDR3 sequence is 14 residues long. CDR1 is SEHNR and CDR2 is FQNEAQ in the germline V gene (reference sequence). In DNA form, the CDR3 reads TGTGCCAGCAGCTTACTGGCACTACAAGAGACCCAGTACTTC. Translating it yields CASSLLALQETQYF. Supplemented by reference TRBV7-9 and TRBJ2-5, the full variable domain reads DTGVSQNPRHKITKRGQNVTFRCDPISEHNRLYWYRQTLGQGPEFLTYFQNEAQLEKSRLLSDRFSAERPKGSFSTLEIQRTEQGDSAMYLCASSLLALQETQYFGPGTRLLVL.

This clonotype has at least ten counts. The chain uses TRBV9 and TRBJ1-3; D call uncertain. The CDR3 sequence is 15 residues long. The V gene's germline CDR1 is SGDLS and CDR2 YYNGEE. V was clipped by 4 bases and J by 0 bases, with 11 bases between them. In DNA form, the CDR3 reads TGTGCCAGCAGCCCGGACGTAAACTCTGGAAACACCATATATTTT. It codes for CASSPDVNSGNTIYF.

Ten or more counts support this clonotype. This chain joins TRBV12-3 or TRBV12-4 and TRBJ2-4; 8 bases line up with TRBD1. The CDR3 spans 14 residues. With 5 bases clipped from V and 8 bases from J, the junction kept 8 bases outside the gene matches. CDR3 residues: CASSPSRGLDIQYF. CDR3 in DNA: TGTGCCAGCAGTCCGAGCAGGGGGCTGGACATTCAGTACTTC.

The rearrangement joins TRBV2 to TRBJ1-3; no clear D. CDR3 length: 16 residues. Germline loops: CDR1 SNHLY, CDR2 FYNNEI. With 7 bases removed from V and 0 bases from J, the gap between germline ends came to 16 bases. CDR3 protein: CASTRRQASSGNTIYF. For the CDR3, the DNA is TGTGCCAGCACTCGGCGCCAGGCGAGCTCTGGAAACACCATATATTTT.

CDR3 residues: CASRPWAGDTGELFF. Written as DNA, the CDR3 is TGTGCCAGCAGACCGTGGGCGGGAGATACCGGGGAGCTGTTTTTT. This chain links TRBV27 with TRBJ2-2; TRBD2 matches at 7 bases. The CDR3 totals 15 residues. The junction had 9 bases not matched to a gene; V was cut back by 6 bases and J by 5 bases. In germline, CDR1 is MNHEY, CDR2 SMNVEV (reference sequence).

At least ten counts were recorded for this clonotype. The V and J genes are TRBV5-1 and TRBJ2-5, with D tentatively TRBD1 (5 bases). V gave up 1 base and J gave up 2 bases, with 15 bases separating them. The CDR3 runs 16 residues. From germline, CDR1 is SGHRS and CDR2 YFSETQ. CDR3 DNA: TGCGCCAGCAGCTTGCAGTCGACAGCCACTCAAGAGACCCAGTACTTC. Protein sequence: CASSLQSTATQETQYF.

This chain joins TRBV3-1 and TRBJ2-7; 11 bases align to TRBD1. V lost 1 base to trimming and J lost 7 bases; unmatched junction nucleotides: 9. CDR3 size: 16 residues. Per germline, CDR1 LGHDT and CDR2 YNNKEL (reference sequence). The CDR3 bases are TGTGCCAGCAGCCAAGCCCCAGGACAGGGGGCAGAGGAGCAGTACTTC. Translating gives CASSQAPGQGAEEQYF.

This clonotype was recorded a few times. This chain connects TRBV7-9 to TRBJ1-6, with D possibly being TRBD1 (6 bases). Germline assignment: CDR1 SEHNR and CDR2 FQNEAQ (reference sequence). This CDR3 is built from 14 residues. V was trimmed by 6 bases and J by 4 bases, leaving 10 bases between them. This CDR3 is CASSQTGYNSPLHF. DNA of the CDR3: TGTGCCAGCAGTCAAACAGGGTATAATTCACCCCTCCACTTT.

V usage is TRBV19 and J usage is TRBJ2-1; no clear D. CDR3 length: 12 amino acids. With 3 bases removed from V and 8 bases from J, the gap between germline ends came to 8 bases. CDR1 is LNHDA and CDR2 is SQIVND in the germline V gene (reference sequence). The CDR3 region is CASSITGYEQFF. The DNA of the CDR3 is TGTGCCAGTAGTATCACCGGCTATGAGCAGTTCTTC.

This clonotype was seen at least ten times. V is TRBV7-8 and J is TRBJ1-4; tentative D call: TRBD1 (5 bases). Trimming removed 5 bases at V and 8 bases at J, with 18 bases between. This CDR3 comprises 15 residues. The germline gives CDR1 SGHVS, CDR2 FQNEAQ. The CDR3 DNA sequence: TGTGCCAGCAGCCCATGGGGGGGGTCGGACGAAAAACTGTTTTTT. It is translated as CASSPWGGSDEKLFF.

This clonotype was picked up many times. The rearrangement links TRBV24-1 to TRBJ2-2; 11 nucleotides align to TRBD1. V was pared by 0 bases and J by 0 bases, with 2 bases of the junction left unmatched. Germline V gene sequence: CDR1 KGHDR, CDR2 SFDVKD. CDR3 length: 18 amino acids. The CDR3 coding sequence is TGTGCCACCAGTGATTTGTGGACAGGGGGCCCGAACACCGGGGAGCTGTTTTTT. It encodes CATSDLWTGGPNTGELFF.

This chain uses TRBV20-1 with TRBJ1-5; a possible D gene is TRBD1 (5 bases). The CDR3 is 15 residues long. The V and J ends lost 4 bases and 5 bases respectively, with 18 bases between them. Germline assignment: CDR1 DFQATT and CDR2 SNEGSKA (reference sequence). The CDR3 spells CSATPVQGGDQPQHF. Here the CDR3 DNA reads TGCAGTGCTACCCCCGTGCAGGGAGGTGATCAGCCCCAGCATTTT.

This clonotype was found a few times. V usage is TRBV4-3 and J usage is TRBJ1-5, with D possibly matching TRBD1 (5 bases). The CDR3 is made up of 17 amino acids. In germline, CDR1 is LGHNA, CDR2 YSLEER. V lost 1 base, J lost 2 bases, and 15 bases lay in between. The CDR3 coding sequence is TGCGCCAGCAGCCAAGTCCACACGGGGACGGGCAATCAGCCCCAGCATTTT. It codes for CASSQVHTGTGNQPQHF.

This chain links TRBV27 with TRBJ2-5, with 7 bases matching TRBD1. The CDR3 covers 15 residues. Germline CDR1 is MNHEY and CDR2 is SMNVEV (reference sequence). Germline trimming cut 5 bases from V and 5 bases from J; bases unmatched to any gene: 11. CDR3 protein: CASSNTPTGLETQYF. The CDR3 DNA sequence: TGTGCCAGCAGTAACACCCCGACAGGGCTTGAGACCCAGTACTTC.

This clonotype was detected ten times or more. The V and J genes are TRBV12-3 or TRBV12-4 and TRBJ1-3; D is possibly TRBD1 (5 bases). The CDR3 runs to 12 residues. The V and J ends lost 1 base and 9 bases respectively, with 7 bases between them. Here the CDR3 reads CASSLGDGTIYF. The DNA for the CDR3 is TGTGCCAGCAGTTTAGGGGACGGCACCATATATTTT.

V and J are TRBV6-2 or TRBV6-3 and TRBJ1-5, with 8 bases matching TRBD1. CDR1 and CDR2 from the germline V gene are MNHEY and SVGEGT. The CDR3 has 21 residues. V shed 3 bases and J 4 bases; nucleotides not matched to a gene: 23. The DNA of the CDR3 is TGTGCCAGCAGTTATCCCCACGGGACAGGAGCGTCTCGACTAGGGAATCAGCCCCAGCATTTT. Protein sequence: CASSYPHGTGASRLGNQPQHF.

V is TRBV10-3 and J is TRBJ1-2, with a weak D call TRBD1 (6 bases). The CDR3 is 13 amino acids. Trimming removed 8 bases at V and 5 bases at J, with 15 bases between. Per the germline V gene, CDR1 is ENHRY and CDR2 is SYGVKD. CDR3 amino acids: CAIGQGGTYGYTF. The CDR3 coding sequence is TGTGCCATCGGGCAGGGAGGGACATATGGCTACACCTTC.

The V call is TRBV27, the J call TRBJ2-1; TRBD1 is a possible D gene (5 bases). The germline gives CDR1 MNHEY, CDR2 SMNVEV (reference sequence). There are 16 residues in the CDR3. Trimming removed 4 bases from V and 0 bases from J, with 13 bases in between. The CDR3 sequence is CASSSQGVSSYNEQFF. In DNA form, the CDR3 reads TGTGCCAGCAGTTCCCAAGGGGTTAGCTCCTACAATGAGCAGTTCTTC.

The gene calls are TRBV4-3 and TRBJ2-2; the D gene is possibly TRBD2 (5 bases). Trimming shortened V by 0 bases and J by 5 bases, and 10 bases separated the two germline ends. Germline lookup yields CDR1 LGHNA and CDR2 YSLEER. This CDR3 is 15 amino acids long. In nucleotides, the CDR3 is TGCGCCAGCAGCCAAGAGAGGGCGGTTACCGGGGAGCTGTTTTTT. It codes for CASSQERAVTGELFF.

This chain uses TRBV2 with TRBJ2-7, with 7 bases matching TRBD2. The germline V gene has CDR1 SNHLY and CDR2 FYNNEI. The CDR3 has 16 residues. The V segment lost 0 bases and the J segment 3 bases; nucleotides outside the gene matches: 8. The CDR3 DNA sequence: TGTGCCAGCAGTGAAGCGGCCAGGGACTATAACTACGAGCAGTACTTC. It translates to CASSEAARDYNYEQYF.

This clonotype was recorded at least ten times. The chain carries TRBV4-2 and TRBJ1-1; maybe TRBD1 (5 bases). This CDR3 has 13 residues. CDR1 is LGHNA, CDR2 YNFKEQ, per germline. The V end lost 1 base, the J end lost 4 bases, and 7 bases lay between the germline ends. CDR3 DNA: TGTGCCAGCAGCCAAGGGGACGGCACTGAAGCTTTCTTT. Its translation: CASSQGDGTEAFF.

This clonotype came up once. A read error may explain this, as a much larger clone is one base away. The rearrangement joins TRBV4-1 to TRBJ1-1; D unresolved. Germline V gene sequence: CDR1 MGHRA, CDR2 YSYEKL. This CDR3 contains 13 residues. CDR3 region: CANSQESQIEAFF. As DNA, the CDR3 is TGCGCCAACAGCCAAGAATCACAGATTGAAGCTTTCTTT.

The chain carries TRBV3-1 and TRBJ2-3, with 7 bases identical to TRBD2. CDR1 is LGHDT and CDR2 is YNNKEL in the germline V gene (reference sequence). This CDR3 has 18 residues. V lost 1 base, J lost 3 bases, and 13 bases stayed unmatched. The CDR3, as DNA: TGTGCCAGCAGCCAAGCCCCCCCCGGACTAGTGGGTACAGATACGCAGTATTTT. Amino acid sequence: CASSQAPPGLVGTDTQYF.

The J gene is TRBJ1-5, the V gene TRBV19; D not resolved. V was pared by 7 bases and J by 0 bases, with 13 bases between. This CDR3 comprises 15 residues. CDR1 is LNHDA, CDR2 SQIVND, per germline (reference sequence). Here the CDR3 reads CASKDYSSSNQPQHF. The CDR3 region has the DNA TGTGCCAGTAAGGACTACAGCTCTAGCAATCAGCCCCAGCATTTT.

This clonotype was picked up many times. The chain recombines TRBV10-3 with TRBJ1-1; D is ambiguous. The CDR3 sequence is 13 residues long. Germline CDR1 reads ENHRY; CDR2 reads SYGVKD. Trimming took 6 bases from V and 6 from J, leaving 14 bases between them. The CDR3 bases are TGTGCCATCAGGGGTATATCTCAAGCTGAAGCTTTCTTT. Its protein is CAIRGISQAEAFF.

The table lists this clonotype with a few counts. This chain uses TRBV7-2 with TRBJ1-2; 7 positions match TRBD1. Germline V gene data show CDR1 as SGHTA and CDR2 as FQGNSA. V trimming: 5 bases; J trimming: 4 bases; junction bases outside the gene matches: 7. The CDR3 covers 14 residues. The CDR3 here is CASSLNRDSYGYTF. CDR3 nucleotides: TGTGCCAGCAGCCTAAACCGGGACAGCTATGGCTACACCTTC.

Of note for this clonotype: Being one base from a much bigger clone, this may be a read error. This chain links TRBV4-3 with TRBJ2-3, with D tentatively TRBD2 (6 bases). Germline CDR1 reads LGHNA; CDR2 reads YSLEER. Deletions cut 1 base from V and 8 bases from J, with 10 bases between. This CDR3 region has 13 residues. CDR3: CASSQGSGGTQYF. Written as DNA, the CDR3 is TGCGCCAGCAGCCAAGGTAGCGGAGGTACGCAGTATTTT.

This chain joins TRBV4-1 and TRBJ1-2, with a weak D call TRBD1 (6 bases). This CDR3 has 15 residues. V shed 2 bases and J shed 5 bases, with 15 bases lying between them. CDR1 and CDR2 (germline): MGHRA, YSYEKL. The CDR3 protein is CASSQSSRDNYGYTF. CDR3 DNA sequence: TGCGCCAGCAGCCAATCCTCTCGGGACAATTATGGCTACACCTTC.

This clonotype came up a few times. The V gene is TRBV6-5, the J gene TRBJ1-2, with unresolved D. The CDR3 runs 15 residues. Germline CDR1 and CDR2: MNHEY and SVGAGI. Between the trimmed V and J ends, which lost 1 base and 1 base, there was a span of 10 bases. CDR3 protein: CASSYYGRNNYGYTF. CDR3 sequence (DNA): TGTGCCAGCAGTTACTACGGCAGGAATAACTATGGCTACACCTTC.